This T cell receptor beta chain was captured by sequencing in a study of PD-1 blockade in mismatch repair-deficient tumors. For the study at large: Patients had fewer than 15 mismatch repair-deficient cancer types and were previously treated and progressing. Broader study findings: Tumor-resident clones, often undetectable pretreatment in blood, expanded then contracted after pembrolizumab.

Sequencing was performed with immunoSEQ multiplex PCR; in TCRdb, only in-frame clones are kept and a portion is missing. The data show about 130,000 clones, roughly 86% seen once. Per germline, CDR1 SGHRS and CDR2 YFSETQ. This CDR3 region has 15 residues. V dropped 3 bases and J dropped 5; count of bases not matched to a gene: 11. As for this clone: Its specificity is not known.

TCR sequencing covered a few patients who responded to pembrolizumab. This chain connects TRBV5-1 to TRBJ2-7; 7 bases match TRBD1. The specimen comprised peripheral blood, sampled approximately 71 weeks after starting pembrolizumab. This clonotype originated in an adult with mismatch repair-deficient cancer. CDR3: CASSSRSTGTHEQYF. CDR3 sequence (DNA): TGCGCCAGCAGCTCACGATCGACAGGGACGCACGAGCAGTACTTC. Looking up the rest from reference TRBV5-1 and TRBJ2-7 gives the full variable domain: KAGVTQTPRYLIKTRGQQVTLSCSPISGHRSVSWYQQTPGQGLQFLFEYFSETQRNKGNFPGRFSGRQFSNSRSEMNVSTLELGDSALYLCASSSRSTGTHEQYFGPGTRLTVT.